This is a list of T cell receptor beta chains from one sample in a study of beta chain features in type 1 diabetes. The table came from immunoSEQ multiplex PCR; TCRdb's copy has only in-frame clones and leaves some out. Counted here are 200,000 to 300,000 clones, about 26% occurring once; the ten biggest clones make up under 5%. Sequencing was carried out using central memory CD4+ T cells from blood. These receptors were obtained from a man aged 25-40 years in good health. Each CDR3 is given with its conserved first and last residue. A D gene is named only where the DNA matches it firmly. Expanded clones get a size class; other rows say once, few or many, or leave the size out.

size: -; D: -; V: TRBV7-2; J: TRBJ2-3; DNA: TGTGCCAGCAGCTTAGTGAGGAGTTTAACAGATACGCAGTATTTT; CDR3: CASSLVRSLTDTQYF
size: -; D: -; V: TRBV7-6; J: TRBJ2-1; DNA: TGTGCCAGCAGCGCATCTAGTATATCCTACAATGAGCAGTTCTTC; CDR3: CASSASSISYNEQFF
size: -; D: -; V: TRBV25-1; J: TRBJ2-5; DNA: TGTGCCAGCAGTCCCCGCTCGGAAGAGACCCAGTACTTC; CDR3: CASSPRSEETQYF
size: few; D: TRBD1; V: TRBV4-3; J: TRBJ1-1; DNA: TGCGCCAGCAGCCAAGATCTGGGGACAGGGAACACTGAAGCTTTCTTT; CDR3: CASSQDLGTGNTEAFF
size: many; D: -; V: TRBV29-1; J: TRBJ2-1; DNA: TGCAGCGTCGTGGACCCAGGCAATGAGCAGTTCTTC; CDR3: CSVVDPGNEQFF
size: -; D: -; V: TRBV5-1; J: TRBJ2-3; DNA: TGCGCCAGCAGCCAAGGGGGGCCAGACGAGAGCACAGATACGCAGTATTTT; CDR3: CASSQGGPDESTDTQYF
size: -; D: -; V: TRBV28; J: TRBJ2-3; DNA: TGTGCCAGCAGAGGGGAGGGGGCGAGCACAGATACGCAGTATTTT; CDR3: CASRGEGASTDTQYF
size: -; D: -; V: TRBV29-1; J: TRBJ2-5; DNA: TGCGGGGTACGTGGCCGGGAGACCCAGTACTTC; CDR3: CGVRGRETQYF
size: -; D: -; V: TRBV19; J: TRBJ2-6; DNA: TGTGCCAGTAGTAGGACAGTCTTAAGCTCTGGGGCCAACGTCCTGACTTTC; CDR3: CASSRTVLSSGANVLTF
size: many; D: -; V: TRBV9; J: TRBJ2-7; DNA: TGTGCCAGCAGCGTGTCCGGACAGCCATACGAGCAGTACTTC; CDR3: CASSVSGQPYEQYF
size: once; D: TRBD2; V: TRBV19; J: TRBJ2-7; DNA: TGTGCCAGTAGTATAAGCGGGGTGCGTCTTCACGAGCAGTACTTC; CDR3: CASSISGVRLHEQYF
size: -; D: TRBD1; V: TRBV18; J: TRBJ2-7; DNA: TGTGCCAGCTTAGGACAGGCGAGCTCCTACGAGCAGTACTTC; CDR3: CASLGQASSYEQYF
size: -; D: -; V: TRBV5-6; J: TRBJ2-5; DNA: TGTGCCAGCAGCTTGGCTATAGGGAGAGAGACCCAGTACTTC; CDR3: CASSLAIGRETQYF
size: few; D: -; V: TRBV2; J: TRBJ1-1; DNA: TGTGCCAGCAGTGACCCGGGGGCTGAAGCTTTCTTT; CDR3: CASSDPGAEAFF
size: -; D: -; V: TRBV19; J: TRBJ2-3; DNA: TGTGCCAGTAGTATCCAGGAACGAAGCACAGATACGCAGTATTTT; CDR3: CASSIQERSTDTQYF
size: -; D: TRBD2; V: TRBV28; J: TRBJ2-5; DNA: TGTGCCAGCAGTTTCGCTAGCGGGGGGGAAGAGACCCAGTACTTC; CDR3: CASSFASGGEETQYF
size: few; D: -; V: TRBV10-3; J: TRBJ1-2; DNA: TGTGCCATCAGCCTCGGAGAAGATGGCTACACCTTC; CDR3: CAISLGEDGYTF
size: -; D: -; V: TRBV28; J: TRBJ1-5; DNA: TGTGCCAGCAGTTTAAAGGGCACGGAGAGTCAGCCCCAGCATTTT; CDR3: CASSLKGTESQPQHF
size: -; D: -; V: TRBV2; J: TRBJ2-6; DNA: TGTGCCAGCACCTGGACAGCTGGGGCCAACGTCCTGACTTTC; CDR3: CASTWTAGANVLTF
size: few; D: -; V: TRBV10-3; J: TRBJ1-1; DNA: TGTGCCTCGCTCGACACCTCCGAAGCTTTCTTT; CDR3: CASLDTSEAFF
size: -; D: TRBD2; V: TRBV2; J: TRBJ2-5; DNA: TGTGCCAGCAATGAACGGGCGGGAGGGCAAGAGACCCAGTACTTC; CDR3: CASNERAGGQETQYF
size: -; D: TRBD2; V: TRBV19; J: TRBJ2-1; DNA: TGTGCCAGTAGTGGCGGACTAGCGGGAGAGGGGTCGCAGTTCTTC; CDR3: CASSGGLAGEGSQFF
size: many; D: TRBD1; V: TRBV10-3; J: TRBJ2-3; DNA: TGTGCCACCAAAGCCGGGACAGCAAGCACAGATACGCAGTATTTT; CDR3: CATKAGTASTDTQYF
size: -; D: -; V: TRBV20-1; J: TRBJ2-7; DNA: TGCAGTGCTTCCCGACTAGACGAGCAGTACTTC; CDR3: CSASRLDEQYF
size: few; D: TRBD1; V: TRBV7-8; J: TRBJ2-1; DNA: TGTGCCAGCAGCTTACCGACAGGGCGCTCAAACAATGAGCAGTTCTTC; CDR3: CASSLPTGRSNNEQFF
size: many; D: TRBD1; V: TRBV4-1; J: TRBJ1-4; DNA: TGCGCCAGCAGCCAGTTGACAGGGACTAATGAAAAACTGTTTTTT; CDR3: CASSQLTGTNEKLFF
size: -; D: TRBD1; V: TRBV30; J: TRBJ2-2; DNA: TGTGCCTGGCCGACAGGGGCCGGGGAGCTGTTTTTT; CDR3: CAWPTGAGELFF
size: -; D: -; V: TRBV7-2; J: TRBJ1-1; DNA: TGTGCCAGCAGCCCGACAAGGAACACTGAAGCTTTCTTT; CDR3: CASSPTRNTEAFF
size: few; D: -; V: TRBV5-4; J: TRBJ1-2; DNA: TGTGCCAGCAGCGTCGGACAGAACTATGGCTACACCTTC; CDR3: CASSVGQNYGYTF
size: -; D: TRBD2; V: TRBV4-3; J: TRBJ2-3; DNA: TGCGCCAGCAGCCAACTTGGACTAGCGGTTACAGATACGCAGTATTTT; CDR3: CASSQLGLAVTDTQYF
size: -; D: TRBD1; V: TRBV5-4; J: TRBJ2-7; DNA: TGTGCCAGCAGCACAAAACAGGGGGCGCGGGAGCAGTACTTC; CDR3: CASSTKQGAREQYF
size: once; D: -; V: TRBV4-3; J: TRBJ2-6; DNA: TGCGCCAGCAGCCAAGTGGGGGCTGGGGCCAACGTCCTGACTTTC; CDR3: CASSQVGAGANVLTF
size: -; D: TRBD2; V: TRBV5-1; J: TRBJ2-2; DNA: TGCGCCAGCGGTGACACTAGCGCCGGGGAGCTGTTTTTT; CDR3: CASGDTSAGELFF
size: -; D: -; V: TRBV7-2; J: TRBJ1-5; DNA: TGTGCCAGCAGCCCGGAGGTGGGTCGCAATCAGCCCCAGCATTTT; CDR3: CASSPEVGRNQPQHF
size: few; D: TRBD1; V: TRBV7-9; J: TRBJ2-1; DNA: TGTGCCAGCAGCTTTAGACAGGGAAGGGGCGATGAGCAGTTCTTC; CDR3: CASSFRQGRGDEQFF
size: -; D: TRBD1; V: TRBV7-9; J: TRBJ1-5; DNA: TGTGCCAGCAGCCTAGCCGGGACAGGGGGACGTCAGCCCCAGCATTTT; CDR3: CASSLAGTGGRQPQHF
size: -; D: -; V: TRBV4-3; J: TRBJ2-6; DNA: TGCGCCAGCAGCCCCGGACGGAACTCTGGGGCCAACGTCCTGACTTTC; CDR3: CASSPGRNSGANVLTF
size: few; D: -; V: TRBV19; J: TRBJ2-1; DNA: TGTGCCAGTAGTATAACCAGCGGTAATACGGAGCAGTTCTTC; CDR3: CASSITSGNTEQFF
size: few; D: TRBD1; V: TRBV2; J: TRBJ2-4; DNA: TGTGCCAGCAGGGACAGGGTGTCCAAAAACATTCAGTACTTC; CDR3: CASRDRVSKNIQYF
size: few; D: -; V: TRBV19; J: TRBJ2-7; DNA: TGTGCCAGTAGTGAAAACCTAGCATCCGAGCAGTACTTC; CDR3: CASSENLASEQYF
size: -; D: -; V: TRBV30; J: TRBJ1-6; DNA: TGTGCCACGGACACTCGGAAGATTAATTCACCCCTCCACTTT; CDR3: CATDTRKINSPLHF
size: few; D: -; V: TRBV29-1; J: TRBJ1-5; DNA: TGCAGCGTTGCACAGTTTAGCAATCAGCCCCAGCATTTT; CDR3: CSVAQFSNQPQHF